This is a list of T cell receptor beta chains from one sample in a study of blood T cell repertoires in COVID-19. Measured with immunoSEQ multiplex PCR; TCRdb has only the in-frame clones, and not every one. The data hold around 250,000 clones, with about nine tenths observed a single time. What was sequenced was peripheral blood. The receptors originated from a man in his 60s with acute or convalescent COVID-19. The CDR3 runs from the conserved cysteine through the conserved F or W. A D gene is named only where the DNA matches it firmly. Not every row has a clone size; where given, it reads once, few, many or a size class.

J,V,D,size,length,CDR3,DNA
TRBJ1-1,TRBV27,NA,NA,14,CASRLGQRNTEAFF,TGTGCCAGCAGACTCGGACAGAGGAACACTGAAGCTTTCTTT
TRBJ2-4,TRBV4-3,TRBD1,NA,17,CASSQVTDRGAKNIQYF,TGCGCCAGCAGCCAGGTTACCGACAGGGGGGCCAAAAACATTCAGTACTTC
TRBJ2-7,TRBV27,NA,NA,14,CATKSGQSTHEQYF,TGTGCCACAAAATCCGGACAGTCGACCCACGAGCAGTACTTC
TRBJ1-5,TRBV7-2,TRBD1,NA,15,CASSPGQGILRPQHF,TGTGCCAGCAGCCCCGGACAGGGCATCTTGCGGCCCCAGCATTTT
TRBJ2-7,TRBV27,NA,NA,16,CASSFTWTISSYEQYF,TGTGCCAGCAGTTTCACTTGGACAATAAGCTCCTACGAGCAGTACTTC
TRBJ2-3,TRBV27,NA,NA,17,CASRSTGLVWDTDTQYF,TGTGCCAGCAGATCAACTGGACTGGTTTGGGACACAGATACGCAGTATTTT
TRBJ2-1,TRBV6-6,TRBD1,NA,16,CASSLFGTGVENEQFF,TGTGCCAGCAGTTTATTCGGGACAGGGGTTGAGAATGAGCAGTTCTTC
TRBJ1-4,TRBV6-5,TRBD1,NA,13,CASQGAAREKLFF,TGTGCCAGCCAGGGGGCGGCTAGAGAAAAACTGTTTTTT
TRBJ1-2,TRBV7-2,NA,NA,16,CASSLRPRGVGYGYTF,TGTGCCAGCAGCTTACGTCCCCGGGGGGTGGGCTATGGCTACACCTTC
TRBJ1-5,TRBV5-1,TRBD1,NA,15,CASSEGGAGNQPQHF,TGCGCCAGCAGCGAAGGGGGCGCCGGCAATCAGCCCCAGCATTTT
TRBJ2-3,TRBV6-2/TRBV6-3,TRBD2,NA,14,CASSPTSGRDTQYF,TGTGCCAGCAGCCCGACTAGCGGGAGAGATACGCAGTATTTT
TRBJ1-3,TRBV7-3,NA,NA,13,CASSLNRDGTIYF,TGTGCCAGCAGCTTAAACAGGGATGGCACCATATATTTT
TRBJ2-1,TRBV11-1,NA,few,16,CASSLAGGGSWNEQFF,TGTGCCAGCAGCTTAGCGGGTGGAGGGAGTTGGAATGAGCAGTTCTTC
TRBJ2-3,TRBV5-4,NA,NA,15,CASSLGGARTDTQYF,TGTGCCAGCAGCTTAGGGGGGGCTCGCACAGATACGCAGTATTTT
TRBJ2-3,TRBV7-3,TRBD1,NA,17,CASSPTGTGSLTDTQYF,TGTGCCAGCAGCCCGACCGGGACAGGGAGCTTGACAGATACGCAGTATTTT
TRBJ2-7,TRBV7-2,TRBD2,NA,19,CASSLVGGLAGVVSYEQYF,TGTGCCAGCAGCTTAGTTGGGGGACTAGCGGGAGTCGTAAGCTACGAGCAGTACTTC
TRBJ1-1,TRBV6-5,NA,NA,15,CASSYSTSRGTEAFF,TGTGCCAGCAGTTACTCGACCTCCCGGGGCACTGAAGCTTTCTTT
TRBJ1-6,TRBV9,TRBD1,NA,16,CASSVATGTANSPLHF,TGTGCCAGCAGCGTAGCGACCGGGACAGCGAATTCACCCCTCCACTTT
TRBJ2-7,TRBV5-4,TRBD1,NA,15,CASSPGQGAPYEQYF,TGTGCCAGCAGCCCGGGACAGGGGGCCCCCTACGAGCAGTACTTC
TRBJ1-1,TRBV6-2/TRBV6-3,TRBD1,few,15,CASSYTRTGRTEAFF,TGTGCCAGCAGTTATACACGGACAGGGAGGACTGAAGCTTTCTTT
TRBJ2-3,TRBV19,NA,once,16,CASSIAPAEGTDTQYF,TGTGCCAGTAGTATAGCCCCAGCGGAGGGCACAGATACGCAGTATTTT
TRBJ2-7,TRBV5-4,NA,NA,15,CASSLSTGSSYEQYF,TGTGCCAGCAGCTTGTCCACAGGGAGCTCCTACGAGCAGTACTTC
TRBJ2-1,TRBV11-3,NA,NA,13,CASSPNSLNEQFF,TGTGCCAGCAGCCCAAACAGCCTAAATGAGCAGTTCTTC
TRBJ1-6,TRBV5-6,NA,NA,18,CASSLVNRALSAGSPLHF,TGTGCCAGCAGCTTGGTGAACAGGGCTTTATCTGCGGGTTCACCCCTCCACTTT
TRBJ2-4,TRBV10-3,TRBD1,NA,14,CAIKQGRAKNIQYF,TGTGCCATCAAACAGGGGAGAGCCAAAAACATTCAGTACTTC
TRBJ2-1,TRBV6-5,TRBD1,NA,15,CASSRQGRRPGEQFF,TGTGCCAGCAGCAGACAGGGGCGCAGGCCGGGTGAGCAGTTCTTC
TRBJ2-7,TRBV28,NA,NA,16,CASTTGGLGGGDEQYF,TGTGCCAGCACTACCGGAGGGTTGGGGGGTGGAGACGAGCAGTACTTC
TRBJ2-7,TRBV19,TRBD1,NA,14,CASSRNRGTDEQYF,TGTGCCAGTAGTAGGAACAGGGGTACCGACGAGCAGTACTTC
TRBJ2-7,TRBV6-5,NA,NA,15,CASSTSWRGNYEQYF,TGTGCCAGCAGTACTTCTTGGCGGGGAAACTACGAGCAGTACTTC
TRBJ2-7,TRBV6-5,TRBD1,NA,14,CASDRSGGQYEQYF,TGTGCCAGCGATCGGTCAGGGGGCCAATACGAGCAGTACTTC
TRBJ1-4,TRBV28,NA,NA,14,CASSLEGVKEKLFF,TGTGCCAGCAGTTTAGAAGGGGTTAAGGAAAAACTGTTTTTT
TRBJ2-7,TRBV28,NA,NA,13,CASSLIAVYEQYF,TGTGCCAGCAGTTTAATAGCAGTCTACGAGCAGTACTTC